This T cell receptor beta chain stems from a study of T cell repertoires in cytomegalovirus infection. For the study at large: Matching HLA type and CMV infection were both indicated by public TCR beta signatures.

A note on this clonotype: The antigen is undetermined.

TCRdb fed the reads into MiXCR, producing one record per CDR3 protein. This table has 450,000 to 550,000 distinct CDR3 sequences, 40% to 50% appearing once. Notes on the study in general: The ex vivo response was dominated by HLA-C-restricted CMV-specific TCR beta clonotypes.

Source: cultured PBMCs, taken from culture after CMV antigen stimulation. This sequence originates from a human donor in good health (CMV status not recorded). Some clones in this sample may be carry-over from other donors' samples.

Here the CDR3 DNA reads TGTGCCACCAGGTTAGGGGTAGCGGGGTACAATGAGCAGTTCTTC. This gives the protein CATRLGVAGYNEQFF. The chain has TRBV12-3 or TRBV12-4 and TRBJ2-1; 8 nucleotides align to TRBD2. CDR3 size: 15 residues. V was clipped by 10 bases and J by 4 bases; unmatched bases: 12.